This T cell receptor (beta chain) was sequenced in a study of cytomegalovirus exposure and HLA in healthy donors. The study, taken as a whole, reports: Within a later analysis, the majority of CMV-associated TCR beta chains appeared HLA-restricted. In a later analysis, TCR beta V- and J-gene trimming was associated with a missense DCLRE1C variant. Over 150 TCR beta chains were listed as cytomegalovirus-associated.

Trimming took 6 bases from V and 8 from J; bases not matched to a gene: 7. This CDR3 has 13 residues. From germline, CDR1 is LGHNT and CDR2 FRNRAP. Note on this clone: No antigen is known for it.

Donors consisted of healthy bone marrow donors. The study ran its PCR with 60 Vbeta and 13 Jbeta primers. Sequencing was performed with immunoSEQ multiplex PCR; in TCRdb, only in-frame clones are kept and a portion is missing. The table lists under 70,000 clones, over 70% of them singletons. This receptor was obtained from a male donor in good health and CMV-seropositive. The sample taken for sequencing was PBMCs. The V call is TRBV12-5, the J call TRBJ2-3; 8 positions match TRBD2. The CDR3 loop reads CASGLGGGGTQYF. The CDR3 region has the DNA TGTGCTAGTGGCCTCGGGGGGGGTGGTACGCAGTATTTT.